These 20 T cell receptor beta chains share one sample of origin, sequenced in a study of T cells expressing NK-cell markers. TCRdb re-called the 5' RACE reads and catalogs CDR3 proteins one per entry, DNA excluded. The sample table includes 350,000 to 450,000 distinct CDR3 sequences. Sequences were obtained from blood T cells: a sorted CD56 or NKG2C T cell subset, CD4+ or CD8+ T cells, or bulk PBMC T cells (not recorded which). Receptor source: a man aged 18-70 years in good health.

The V and J genes are TRBV12-3 or TRBV12-4 and TRBJ1-4; the TCRdb call, TRBD1, lacks DNA for checking. This CDR3 contains 14 residues. CDR3 amino acids: CASTRGQLGEKLFF.

The chain combines TRBV20-1 with TRBJ2-7; TCRdb reports TRBD1, a call that lacks DNA to check it against. The germline V gene encodes CDR1 DFQATT and CDR2 SNEGSKA (reference sequence). The CDR3 runs to 13 residues. The chain's CDR3 is CSASATGGYEQYF.

This chain connects TRBV2 to TRBJ1-4. Germline lookup yields CDR1 SNHLY and CDR2 FYNNEI. The CDR3 consists of 14 residues. CDR3 sequence reads: CASRQSPTNEKLFF.

The chain employs TRBV20-1 and TRBJ1-3; the D gene TCRdb calls, TRBD1, cannot be checked with no DNA. The CDR3 is made up of 16 amino acids. Germline CDR1 reads DFQATT; CDR2 reads SNEGSKA (reference sequence). CDR3 loop: CSAPTRGGSSGNTIYF.

The J gene is TRBJ2-1, the V gene TRBV29-1; TCRdb returns TRBD1, unconfirmable since there is no DNA. The CDR3 spans 12 residues. The germline gives CDR1 SQVTM, CDR2 ANQGSEA. The CDR3 protein is CSANRGGNEQFF.

The rearrangement uses TRBV19 and TRBJ2-6. The germline gives CDR1 LNHDA, CDR2 SQIVND (reference sequence). The CDR3 covers 17 residues. CDR3 residues: CASTVDIPMAGANVLTF.

V usage is TRBV6-2 or TRBV6-3 and J usage is TRBJ2-7; absent DNA, TCRdb's TRBD1 call cannot be checked. Per germline, CDR1 MNHEY and CDR2 SVGEGT. The CDR3 extends over 15 amino acids. CDR3 protein: CASDLRAQGASEQYF.

The genes are TRBV2 and TRBJ1-5. Germline V gives CDR1 SNHLY, CDR2 FYNNEI. The length of the CDR3 is 15 residues. This CDR3 is CASKGTALSNQPQHF.

The J gene is TRBJ1-1, the V gene TRBV3-1; TCRdb's D call of TRBD1 is untestable without DNA. This CDR3 region has 13 residues. Germline V CDR1 and CDR2: LGHDT, YNNKEL (reference sequence). CDR3 protein: CASRTWGNTEAFF. Using reference TRBV3-1 and TRBJ1-1 for the parts outside the CDR3, the full variable domain is DTAVSQTPKYLVTQMGNDKSIKCEQNLGHDTMYWYKQDSKKFLKIMFSYNNKELIINETVPNRFSPKSPDKAHLNLHINSLELGDSAVYFCASRTWGNTEAFFGQGTRLTVV.

The V call is TRBV29-1, the J call TRBJ2-5; TCRdb designates TRBD1, a call that cannot be tested without DNA. CDR1 is SQVTM and CDR2 is ANQGSEA in the germline V gene. This CDR3 comprises 13 residues. CDR3 amino acids: CSARNLGGETQYF.

This chain links TRBV5-8 with TRBJ2-2; TCRdb calls TRBD2, which cannot be checked without DNA. Germline V lookup: CDR1 SGHTS, CDR2 YDEGEE. The CDR3 is 16 amino acids. CDR3 sequence reads: CASSLGQSPTTGELFF.

The gene calls are TRBV28 and TRBJ2-3; with no DNA, the TCRdb D assignment of TRBD1 cannot be verified. The length of the CDR3 is 14 residues. Germline CDR1 is MDHEN and CDR2 is SYDVKM. This chain's CDR3 is CASSFQGFTDTQYF. Variable domain in full (rest from reference TRBV28 and TRBJ2-3): DVKVTQSSRYLVKRTGEKVFLECVQDMDHENMFWYRQDPGLGLRLIYFSYDVKMKEKGDIPEGYSVSREKKERFSLILESASTNQTSMYLCASSFQGFTDTQYFGPGTRLTVL.

The V and J genes are TRBV28 and TRBJ2-7; the D call of TRBD1 rests on TCRdb alone, since no DNA is present to check it. CDR1 and CDR2 (germline): MDHEN, SYDVKM. This CDR3 spans 15 amino acids. The CDR3 is CASSLPGGGGHEQYF.

The rearrangement links TRBV2 to TRBJ2-2; TCRdb lists TRBD1, though no DNA is available to test this call. Germline CDR1 SNHLY, CDR2 FYNNEI. The CDR3 has 17 residues. The CDR3 here is CAVQRAPGQGFTGELFF. Combining the CDR3 with reference TRBV2 and TRBJ2-2 gives the whole variable domain EPEVTQTPSHQVTQMGQEVILRCVPISNHLYFYWYRQILGQKVEFLVSFYNNEISEKSEIFDDQFSVERPDGSNFTLKIRSTKLEDSAMYFCAVQRAPGQGFTGELFFGEGSRLTVL.

The chain recombines TRBV12-3 or TRBV12-4 with TRBJ1-5; as DNA is missing, the TRBD1 call by TCRdb cannot be tested. The CDR3 totals 16 residues. CDR3 residues: CASSKSRQGIGQPQHF.

The chain joins TRBV6-2 or TRBV6-3 to TRBJ2-3. The germline gives CDR1 MNHEY, CDR2 SVGEGT. CDR3 length equals 16 residues. CDR3 sequence reads: CASSYDVSTSTDTQYF.

This chain joins TRBV7-6 and TRBJ2-2; TCRdb calls TRBD1, which cannot be checked without DNA. The CDR3 loop spans 15 amino acids. CDR1 is SGHVS, CDR2 FNYEAQ, per germline. CDR3 amino acids: CASSRGGGLTGELFF.

The chain uses TRBV7-6 and TRBJ2-2. CDR1 and CDR2 from the germline V gene are SGHVS and FNYEAQ. The CDR3 is 15 amino acids. The CDR3 protein is CASSLEGWGTGELFF.

The chain recombines TRBV11-3 with TRBJ2-2; TCRdb's D call, TRBD2, is unchecked because there is no DNA. This CDR3 is 17 amino acids long. Per the germline V gene, CDR1 is SGHNT and CDR2 is YENEEA. The CDR3 here is CASSLGLAGDNTGELFF.

The chain carries TRBV5-1 and TRBJ1-2; the TCRdb D gene call, TRBD1, has no DNA to confirm it. The V gene's germline CDR1 is SGHRS and CDR2 YFSETQ. The CDR3 consists of 14 residues. The CDR3 region is CASSLPGQGDGYTF.